The 28 T cell receptor beta chains given below trace back to one sample, sequenced in a study of cytomegalovirus exposure and HLA in healthy donors. The PCR ran on 60 Vbeta and 13 Jbeta primers. Clones were read by immunoSEQ multiplex PCR, and TCRdb kept only the in-frame ones, dropping some. The table shows about 99,000 clones, with around 80% occurring only once. The sample taken for sequencing was PBMCs. Receptor source: a woman between 35 and 50 years old in good health and CMV-seronegative.

The chain uses TRBV9 and TRBJ2-1, with 11 bases lining up with TRBD2. Germline V CDR1 and CDR2: SGDLS, YYNGEE. The CDR3 loop spans 16 amino acids. Trimming removed 4 bases from V and 7 bases from J; junction bases left unmatched: 10. CDR3 coding DNA: TGTGCCAGCAGCCAGGAGAGGCTAGCGGGGGGAAATGAGCAGTTCTTC. Amino acids: CASSQERLAGGNEQFF.

This clone was seen a handful of times. The rearrangement links TRBV9 to TRBJ1-1; no definite D call. V gave up 1 base and J gave up 8 bases, with 9 bases separating them. This CDR3 contains 12 residues. Germline-derived CDR1 and CDR2 are SGDLS and YYNGEE. Here the CDR3 DNA reads TGTGCCAGCAGCGTAATGGGAGGCGAAGCTTTCTTT. Encoded protein: CASSVMGGEAFF.

This sequence joins TRBV28 and TRBJ1-4, with D possibly matching TRBD1 (5 bases). The CDR3 covers 15 residues. Trimming pared 1 base from V and 6 bases from J, leaving 12 bases between. Germline V lookup: CDR1 MDHEN, CDR2 SYDVKM. CDR3 DNA sequence: TGTGCCAGCAGTTTATCCTCCAGGGTATATGAAAAACTGTTTTTT. Protein: CASSLSSRVYEKLFF.

In its sample, this clone was seen once. The CDR3 protein is CASGPLLSGANVLTF. CDR3 bases: TGTGCCAGCGGGCCATTACTCTCTGGGGCCAACGTCCTGACTTTC. The rearrangement uses TRBV6-5 and TRBJ2-6; D is unclear. Germline values: CDR1 MNHEY, CDR2 SVGAGI. Trimming removed 8 bases from V and 0 bases from J, with 11 bases in between. The CDR3 runs to 15 residues.

The gene calls are TRBV30 and TRBJ2-7, with a tentative D call TRBD1 (6 bases). V was pared by 3 bases and J by 0 bases, with 15 bases between. Germline V lookup: CDR1 GTSNPN, CDR2 SVGIG (reference sequence). This CDR3 has 15 residues. The CDR3 here is CAWRGWAGVSYEQYF. DNA for the CDR3: TGTGCCTGGAGAGGCTGGGCAGGGGTCTCCTACGAGCAGTACTTC.

The rearrangement uses TRBV27 and TRBJ2-5; 8 bases align to TRBD2. The V segment lost 10 bases and the J segment 8 bases; nucleotides outside the gene matches: 12. CDR3 length: 13 amino acids. Germline V gene lookup returns CDR1 MNHEY and CDR2 SMNVEV (reference sequence). The CDR3 reads CATRAGATSTQYF. CDR3 sequence (DNA): TGTGCCACCCGAGCGGGAGCCACATCAACCCAGTACTTC.

The V and J genes are TRBV7-3 and TRBJ1-1; D not resolved. The CDR3 runs 15 residues. Germline CDR1 SGHTA, CDR2 FQGTGA. The germline V and J ends were trimmed by 2 bases and 5 bases, with 15 bases remaining between them. The CDR3 sequence is CASSLLIGQKTEAFF. DNA for the CDR3: TGTGCCAGCAGCTTATTAATTGGGCAAAAGACTGAAGCTTTCTTT.

The CDR3 here is CASSPSGWFEQFF. The CDR3 DNA sequence: TGTGCCAGTAGTCCGAGCGGCTGGTTTGAGCAGTTCTTC. This chain links TRBV19 with TRBJ2-1; weak D call: TRBD2 (5 bases). This CDR3 comprises 13 residues. The V gene lost 5 bases and the J gene lost 9 bases, with 14 bases spanning the gap. Germline CDR1 LNHDA, CDR2 SQIVND (reference sequence).

V gene TRBV28 combines with J gene TRBJ1-1; 7 nucleotides line up with TRBD1. The junction had 10 bases not matched to a gene; V was cut back by 5 bases and J by 4 bases. The CDR3 extends over 15 amino acids. The germline gives CDR1 MDHEN, CDR2 SYDVKM. CDR3 sequence reads: CASSRQGSYVTEAFF. The CDR3, as DNA: TGTGCCAGCAGTAGACAGGGAAGTTACGTCACTGAAGCTTTCTTT.

The table lists this clone with a few counts. This sequence joins TRBV11-2 and TRBJ2-1, with D hard to call. This CDR3 is 13 amino acids long. V was shortened by 0 bases and J by 9 bases, with 9 bases between the two germline ends. Germline V CDR1 and CDR2: SGHAT, FQNNGV. The CDR3 protein is CASSLDPSGEQFF. In nucleotides, the CDR3 is TGTGCCAGCAGCTTAGACCCTAGTGGTGAGCAGTTCTTC.

This clone has a single count. The germline gene is not matched at one end of the junction; a read error may be the cause. Written as DNA, the CDR3 is TGTGCCGGCAGTGCGTACGAGCAGTACTTC. This gives the protein CAGSAYEQYF. The V gene is TRBV6-1, the J gene TRBJ2-7; unclear D gene. Germline V gene sequence: CDR1 MNHNS, CDR2 SASEGT. The CDR3 spans 10 residues.

The rearrangement uses TRBV4-3 and TRBJ2-1; 9 positions match TRBD2. The J segment lost 9 bases and the V segment lost 1 base, leaving 7 bases of the junction unmatched. This CDR3 is 15 amino acids long. CDR1 is LGHNA, CDR2 YSLEER, per germline. For the CDR3, the DNA is TGCGCCAGCAGCCAAGGTAGCGGGAGAGGAAGTGAGCAGTTCTTC. It is translated as CASSQGSGRGSEQFF.

This clone was seen once. The CDR3 spells CASRRSDVYEQYF. CDR3 coding DNA: TGTGCCAGCAGGAGGTCTGATGTCTACGAGCAGTACTTC. The rearrangement joins TRBV6-5 to TRBJ2-7; no clear D gene. This CDR3 has 13 residues. The germline V gene has CDR1 MNHEY and CDR2 SVGAGI. Trimming removed 6 bases at V and 3 bases at J, with 12 bases between.

The gene calls are TRBV19 and TRBJ1-1; 12 bases map to TRBD1. Germline trimming cut 3 bases from V and 2 bases from J; bases unmatched to any gene: 7. The germline gives CDR1 LNHDA, CDR2 SQIVND (reference sequence). The CDR3 extends over 17 amino acids. CDR3: CASSISPGQGANTEAFF. The CDR3 DNA is TGTGCCAGTAGTATCTCGCCGGGACAGGGGGCCAACACTGAAGCTTTCTTT.

This clone was seen more than once but under ten times. J is TRBJ1-2 and V is TRBV7-2, with a possible D match to TRBD1 (6 bases). The ends were cut back, 1 base at V and 0 bases at J, with 15 bases in the middle. CDR1 is SGHTA, CDR2 FQGNSA, per germline. This CDR3 has 17 residues. Written as DNA, the CDR3 is TGTGCCAGCAGCTTAGACGGACAGAGGGGGACTAACTATGGCTACACCTTC. Encoded protein: CASSLDGQRGTNYGYTF.

The chain joins TRBV7-8 to TRBJ2-3, with D perhaps TRBD1 (6 bases). Trimming left V 4 bases short and J 3 bases short, with 11 bases between. CDR3 size: 14 residues. Germline V gives CDR1 SGHVS, CDR2 FQNEAQ. The CDR3 region is CASSSTGWTDTQYF. The CDR3 bases are TGTGCCAGCAGCTCGACAGGTTGGACAGATACGCAGTATTTT.

V and J are TRBV7-2 and TRBJ1-5; 10 bases are a match to TRBD1. The ends lost 5 bases at V and 7 bases at J; junction bases unmatched: 2. The CDR3 extends over 13 amino acids. CDR1 and CDR2 from the germline V gene are SGHTA and FQGNSA. CDR3 sequence (DNA): TGTGCCAGCAGCGGACAGGGGGGACAGCCCCAGCATTTT. It is translated as CASSGQGGQPQHF.

The V and J genes are TRBV7-9 and TRBJ2-1; 7 bases agree with TRBD2. Germline CDR1 and CDR2: SEHNR and FQNEAQ (reference sequence). J was trimmed by 4 bases and V by 2 bases; bases with no gene match: 8. The CDR3 is 16 residues long. This CDR3 reads CASSLRGQAGYNEQFF. The CDR3 DNA sequence: TGTGCCAGCAGCTTAAGGGGCCAAGCGGGATACAATGAGCAGTTCTTC.

This sequence joins TRBV27 and TRBJ2-4; D is unresolved. V lost 5 bases, J lost 2 bases, and 16 bases lay in between. This CDR3 contains 16 residues. Per the germline V gene, CDR1 is MNHEY and CDR2 is SMNVEV (reference sequence). The DNA of the CDR3 is TGTGCCAGCAGTCCAGAGGCTGACGGTACCAAAAACATTCAGTACTTC. Amino acids: CASSPEADGTKNIQYF.

The chain carries TRBV4-3 and TRBJ2-3, with D possibly matching TRBD1 (5 bases). The CDR3 extends over 15 amino acids. From germline, CDR1 is LGHNA and CDR2 YSLEER. With 0 bases removed from V and 1 base from J, the gap between germline ends came to 8 bases. This chain's CDR3 is CASSQDWGGTDTQYF. CDR3 DNA sequence: TGCGCCAGCAGCCAAGATTGGGGCGGCACAGATACGCAGTATTTT.

V usage is TRBV4-3 and J usage is TRBJ2-1, with D perhaps matching TRBD2 (5 bases). Per germline, CDR1 LGHNA and CDR2 YSLEER. The CDR3 consists of 17 residues. Trimming took 3 bases from V and 1 from J, leaving 16 bases between them. The chain's CDR3 is CASSHTSTSGSYNEQFF. The CDR3 DNA reads TGCGCCAGCAGCCACACCTCGACAAGCGGTTCCTACAATGAGCAGTTCTTC.

V and J are TRBV20-1 and TRBJ2-7, with a possible D match to TRBD2 (5 bases). Germline V CDR1 and CDR2: DFQATT, SNEGSKA (reference sequence). The germline V and J ends were trimmed by 1 base and 4 bases, with 5 bases remaining between them. The CDR3 is 11 amino acids. This CDR3 is CSARGGYEQYF. For the CDR3, the DNA is TGCAGTGCTAGAGGCGGGTACGAGCAGTACTTC.

The rearrangement joins TRBV27 to TRBJ2-2; D perhaps matches TRBD2 (5 bases). The germline V and J ends were trimmed by 1 base and 8 bases, with 11 bases remaining between them. The germline gives CDR1 MNHEY, CDR2 SMNVEV (reference sequence). This CDR3 contains 14 residues. Written as DNA, the CDR3 is TGTGCCAGCAGTTTATATAGGAGGCAAGGGGAGCTGTTTTTT. Its translation: CASSLYRRQGELFF.

The rearrangement joins TRBV9 to TRBJ1-1; no definite D call. Germline V gene lookup returns CDR1 SGDLS and CDR2 YYNGEE. V shed 4 bases and J shed 0 bases, with 10 bases lying between them. The CDR3 is 14 residues long. The CDR3, as DNA: TGTGCCAGCAGCAGAGGAGGTGTGAACACTGAAGCTTTCTTT. This gives the protein CASSRGGVNTEAFF.

The chain joins TRBV7-9 to TRBJ2-1, with D tentatively TRBD1 (6 bases). Trimming removed 4 bases at V and 6 bases at J, with 19 bases between. Looked up from germline, CDR1 is SEHNR and CDR2 is FQNEAQ (reference sequence). This CDR3 contains 16 residues. Written as DNA, the CDR3 is TGTGCCAGCAGCTCCACCGGGACACTCTCCCCCAATGAGCAGTTCTTC. Protein product: CASSSTGTLSPNEQFF.

J is TRBJ1-4 and V is TRBV2, with 7 bases identical to TRBD1. The junction had 10 bases not matched to a gene; V was cut back by 4 bases and J by 8 bases. The germline gives CDR1 SNHLY, CDR2 FYNNEI. The CDR3 has 15 residues. CDR3 sequence reads: CASSALRGRREKLFF. As DNA, the CDR3 is TGTGCCAGCAGTGCACTGAGGGGGCGCAGAGAAAAACTGTTTTTT.

This chain links TRBV13 with TRBJ1-1, with 8 bases identical to TRBD1. Germline CDR1 is PRHDT and CDR2 is FYEKMQ (reference sequence). J lost 1 base, V lost 6 bases, and 1 base had no gene match. The CDR3 spans 13 residues. CDR3 sequence: CASRDRANTEAFF. The CDR3 DNA reads TGTGCCAGCAGGGACAGGGCGAACACTGAAGCTTTCTTT.

The chain has TRBV29-1 and TRBJ2-1; D call uncertain. Germline CDR1 is SQVTM and CDR2 is ANQGSEA. Trimming shortened V by 4 bases and J by 5 bases, and 12 bases separated the two germline ends. The CDR3 contains 13 residues. CDR3 nucleotide sequence: TGCAGCGTTGTATTGATCAGAAACAATGAGCAGTTCTTC. This sequence encodes CSVVLIRNNEQFF.